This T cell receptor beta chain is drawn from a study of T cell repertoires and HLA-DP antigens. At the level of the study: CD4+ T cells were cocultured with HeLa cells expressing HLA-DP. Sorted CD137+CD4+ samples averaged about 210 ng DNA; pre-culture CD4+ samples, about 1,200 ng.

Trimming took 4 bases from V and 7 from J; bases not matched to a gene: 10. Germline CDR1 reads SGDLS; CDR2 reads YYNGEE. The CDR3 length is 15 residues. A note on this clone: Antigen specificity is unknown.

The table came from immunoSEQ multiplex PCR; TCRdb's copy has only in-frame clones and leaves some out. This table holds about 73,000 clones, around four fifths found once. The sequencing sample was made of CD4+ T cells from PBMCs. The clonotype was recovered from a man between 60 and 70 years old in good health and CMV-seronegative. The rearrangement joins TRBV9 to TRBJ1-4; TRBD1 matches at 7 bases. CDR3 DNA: TGTGCCAGCAGCCACTCGGGGACAGAACTTGAAAAACTGTTTTTT. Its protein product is CASSHSGTELEKLFF.